There are many counts of the clone carrying this T cell receptor beta chain. Its antigen is not identified. Germline V gene data show CDR1 as MNHNS and CDR2 as SASEGT. Between the trimmed V and J ends, which lost 4 bases and 2 bases, there was a span of 8 bases. CDR3 length equals 13 residues. One entry per CDR3 protein results from TCRdb running MiXCR on the 5' RACE reads. The table records about 730,000 distinct CDR3 sequences, about 20% of them present only once. This sample stems from a study of identical twins. Points from the study as a whole: The degree of excess twin sharing was weaker in beta out-of-frame sequences.

In addition, the sample was reused for a study of T cells expressing NK-cell markers. That study adds: In sorted CD3+CD56+NKG2C+, CD3+CD56+NKG2C- and CD3+CD56-NKG2C+ T cells, TCR beta repertoires were obtained. NKG2C+ dominant clonotype frequencies in about 6 donors were about 1.0-8% of CD8+ T cells.

This receptor was taken from a woman under 30 in good health. This chain connects TRBV6-1 to TRBJ1-1; D gene ambiguous. Input material: PBMCs. CDR3 nucleotide sequence: TGTGCCAGCAGTGTACGCTACAACACTGAAGCTTTCTTT. Translated, it gives CASSVRYNTEAFF.